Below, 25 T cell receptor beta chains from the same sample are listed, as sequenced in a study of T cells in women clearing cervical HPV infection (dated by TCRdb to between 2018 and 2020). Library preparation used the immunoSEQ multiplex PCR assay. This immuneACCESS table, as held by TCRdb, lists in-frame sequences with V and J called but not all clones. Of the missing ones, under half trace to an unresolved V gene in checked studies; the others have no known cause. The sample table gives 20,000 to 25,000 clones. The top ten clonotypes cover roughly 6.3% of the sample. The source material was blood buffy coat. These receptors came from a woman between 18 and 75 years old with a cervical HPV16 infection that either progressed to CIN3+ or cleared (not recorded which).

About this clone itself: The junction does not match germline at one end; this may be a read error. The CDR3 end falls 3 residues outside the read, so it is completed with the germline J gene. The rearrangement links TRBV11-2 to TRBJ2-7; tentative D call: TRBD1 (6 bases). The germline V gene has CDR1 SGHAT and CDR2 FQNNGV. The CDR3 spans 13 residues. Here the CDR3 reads CASSVDRIYEQYF. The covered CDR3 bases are TGTGCCAGCAGCGTAGACAGGATCTACGAG.

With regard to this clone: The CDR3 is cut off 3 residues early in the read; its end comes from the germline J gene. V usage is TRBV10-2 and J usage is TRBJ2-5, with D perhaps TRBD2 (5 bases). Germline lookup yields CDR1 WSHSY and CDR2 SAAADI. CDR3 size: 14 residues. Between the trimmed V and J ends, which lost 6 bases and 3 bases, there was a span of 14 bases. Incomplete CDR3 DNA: TGCGCCAGCAGCCAGACTACCTACAAAGAGACC. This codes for CASSQTTYKET. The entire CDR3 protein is CASSQTTYKETQYF.

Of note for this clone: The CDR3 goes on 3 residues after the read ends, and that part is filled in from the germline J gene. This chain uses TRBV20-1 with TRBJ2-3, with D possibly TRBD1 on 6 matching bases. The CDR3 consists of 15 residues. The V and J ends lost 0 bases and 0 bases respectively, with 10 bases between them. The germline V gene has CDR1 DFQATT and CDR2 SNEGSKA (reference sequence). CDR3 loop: CSARDTGISTDTQYF. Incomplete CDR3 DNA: TGCAGTGCTAGAGATACAGGGATTAGCACAGATACG.

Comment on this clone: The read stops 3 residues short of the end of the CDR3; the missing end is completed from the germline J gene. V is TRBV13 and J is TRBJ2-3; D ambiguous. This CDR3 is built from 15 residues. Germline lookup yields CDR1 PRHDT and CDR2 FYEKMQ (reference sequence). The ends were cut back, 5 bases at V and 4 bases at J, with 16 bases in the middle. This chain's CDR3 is CASSANPTASDTQYF. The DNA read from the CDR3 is TGTGCCAGCAGCGCAAACCCCACCGCGTCAGATACG.

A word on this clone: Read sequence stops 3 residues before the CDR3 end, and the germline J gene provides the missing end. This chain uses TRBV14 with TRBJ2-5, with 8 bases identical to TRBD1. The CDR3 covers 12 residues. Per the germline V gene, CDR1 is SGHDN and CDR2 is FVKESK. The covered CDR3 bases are TGTGCCAGCAGGCAGGGGGCAGATACC. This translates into CASRQGADT. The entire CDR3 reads CASRQGADTQYF.

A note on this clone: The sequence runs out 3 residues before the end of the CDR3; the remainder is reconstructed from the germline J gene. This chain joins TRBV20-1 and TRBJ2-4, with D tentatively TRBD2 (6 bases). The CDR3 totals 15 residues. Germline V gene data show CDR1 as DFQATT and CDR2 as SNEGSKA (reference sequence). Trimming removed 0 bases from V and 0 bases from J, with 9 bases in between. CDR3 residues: CSARDLGGAKNIQYF. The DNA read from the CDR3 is TGCAGTGCTAGAGATCTCGGGGGAGCCAAAAACATT.

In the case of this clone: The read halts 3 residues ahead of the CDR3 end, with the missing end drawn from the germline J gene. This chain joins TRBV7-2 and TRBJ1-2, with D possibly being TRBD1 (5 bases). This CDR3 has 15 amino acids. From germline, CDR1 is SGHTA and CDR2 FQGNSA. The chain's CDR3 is CASSSSGLEFHDYTF. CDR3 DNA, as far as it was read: TGTGCCAGCAGCTCGTCGGGACTAGAGTTCCATGAC. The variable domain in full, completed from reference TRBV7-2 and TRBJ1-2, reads GAGVSQSPSNKVTEKGKDVELRCDPISGHTALYWYRQSLGQGLEFLIYFQGNSAPDKSGLPSDRFSAERTGGSVSTLTIQRTQQEDSAVYLCASSSSGLEFHDYTFGSGTRLTVV.

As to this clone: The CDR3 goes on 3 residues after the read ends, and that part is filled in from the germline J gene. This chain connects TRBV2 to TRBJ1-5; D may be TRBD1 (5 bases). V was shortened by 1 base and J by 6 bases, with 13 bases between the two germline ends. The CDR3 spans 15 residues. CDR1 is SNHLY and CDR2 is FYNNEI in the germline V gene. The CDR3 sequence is CASSEGGRVSQPQHF. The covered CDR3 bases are TGTGCCAGCAGTGAAGGGGGCAGGGTAAGTCAGCCC.

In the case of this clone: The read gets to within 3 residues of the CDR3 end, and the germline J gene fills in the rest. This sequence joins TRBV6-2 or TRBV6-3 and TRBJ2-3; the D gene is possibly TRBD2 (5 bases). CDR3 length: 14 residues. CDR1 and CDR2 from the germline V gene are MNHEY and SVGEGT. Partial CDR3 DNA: TGTGCCAGCAGTTTATGGACTGTGCCGGAGACG. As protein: CASSLWTVPET. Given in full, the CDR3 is CASSLWTVPETQYF.

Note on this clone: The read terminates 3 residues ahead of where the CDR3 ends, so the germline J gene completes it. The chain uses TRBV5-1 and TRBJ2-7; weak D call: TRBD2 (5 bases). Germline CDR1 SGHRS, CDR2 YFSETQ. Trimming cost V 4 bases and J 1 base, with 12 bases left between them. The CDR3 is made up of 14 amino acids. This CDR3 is CASSQAPGSYEQYF. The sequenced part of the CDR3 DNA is TGCGCCAGCAGCCAAGCCCCGGGGTCCTACGAG.

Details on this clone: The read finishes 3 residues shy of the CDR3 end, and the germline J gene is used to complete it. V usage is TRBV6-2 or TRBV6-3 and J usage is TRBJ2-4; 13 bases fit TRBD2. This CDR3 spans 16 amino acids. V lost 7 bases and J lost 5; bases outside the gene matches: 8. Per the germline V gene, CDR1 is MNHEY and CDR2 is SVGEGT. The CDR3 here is CASKTGTSGVQNIQYF. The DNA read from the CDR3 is TGTGCCAGCAAAACGGGGACTAGCGGGGTCCAAAACATT.

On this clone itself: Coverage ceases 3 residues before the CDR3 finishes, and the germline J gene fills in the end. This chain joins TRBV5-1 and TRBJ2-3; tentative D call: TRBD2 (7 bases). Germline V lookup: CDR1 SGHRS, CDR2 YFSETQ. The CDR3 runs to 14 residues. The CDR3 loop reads CASSLVGGLETQYF. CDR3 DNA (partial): TGCGCCAGCAGCTTGGTGGGGGGGCTGGAGACG.

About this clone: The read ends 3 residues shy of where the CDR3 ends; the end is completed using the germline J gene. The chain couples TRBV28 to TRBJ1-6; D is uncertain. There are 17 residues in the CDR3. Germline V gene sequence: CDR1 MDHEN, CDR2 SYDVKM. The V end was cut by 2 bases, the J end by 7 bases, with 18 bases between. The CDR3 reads CASSLNWYRHRNSPLHF. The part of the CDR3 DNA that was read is TGTGCCAGCAGTTTAAATTGGTACCGACATAGGAATTCACCC.

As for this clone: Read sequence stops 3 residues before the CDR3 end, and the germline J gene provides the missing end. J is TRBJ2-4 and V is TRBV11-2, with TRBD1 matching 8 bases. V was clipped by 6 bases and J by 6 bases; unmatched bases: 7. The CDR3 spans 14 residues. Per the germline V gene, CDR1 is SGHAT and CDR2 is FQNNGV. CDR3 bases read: TGTGCCAGCAGACCAGGGGGCGCGGGAAACATT. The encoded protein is CASRPGGAGNI. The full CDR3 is CASRPGGAGNIQYF.

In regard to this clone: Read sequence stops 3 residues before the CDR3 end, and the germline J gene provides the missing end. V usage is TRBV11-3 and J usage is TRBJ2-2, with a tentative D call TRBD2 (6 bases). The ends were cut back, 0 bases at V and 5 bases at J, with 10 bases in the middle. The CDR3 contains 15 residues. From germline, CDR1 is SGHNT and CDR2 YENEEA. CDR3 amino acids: CASSLDGGTTGELFF. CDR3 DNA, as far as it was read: TGTGCCAGCAGCTTAGACGGAGGGACTACCGGGGAG.

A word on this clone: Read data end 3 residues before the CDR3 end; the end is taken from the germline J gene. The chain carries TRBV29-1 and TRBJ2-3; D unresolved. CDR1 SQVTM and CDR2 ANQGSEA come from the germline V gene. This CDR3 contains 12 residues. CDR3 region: CSVASDQETQYF. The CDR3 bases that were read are TGCAGCGTTGCGAGCGACCAAGAGACG.

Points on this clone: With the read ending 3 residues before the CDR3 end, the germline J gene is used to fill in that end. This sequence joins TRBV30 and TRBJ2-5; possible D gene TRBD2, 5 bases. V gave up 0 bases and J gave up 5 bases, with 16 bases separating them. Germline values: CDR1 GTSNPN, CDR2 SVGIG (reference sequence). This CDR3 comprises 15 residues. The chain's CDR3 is CAWSVLEGLGETQYF. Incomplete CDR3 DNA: TGTGCCTGGAGTGTACTAGAGGGTCTCGGGGAGACC.

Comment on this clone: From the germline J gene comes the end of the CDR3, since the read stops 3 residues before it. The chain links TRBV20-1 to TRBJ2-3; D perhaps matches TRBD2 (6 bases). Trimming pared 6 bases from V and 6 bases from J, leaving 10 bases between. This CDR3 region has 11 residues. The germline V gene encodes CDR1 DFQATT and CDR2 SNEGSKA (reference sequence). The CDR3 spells CSAPGTDTQYF. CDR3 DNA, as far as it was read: TGCAGTGCGCCCGGGACTGATACG.

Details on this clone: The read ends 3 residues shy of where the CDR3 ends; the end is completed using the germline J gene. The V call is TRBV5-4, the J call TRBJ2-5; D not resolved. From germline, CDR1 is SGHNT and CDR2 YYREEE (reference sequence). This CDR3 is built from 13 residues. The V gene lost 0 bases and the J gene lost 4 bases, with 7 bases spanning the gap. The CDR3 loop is CASSLVPSETQYF. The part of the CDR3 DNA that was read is TGTGCCAGCAGCTTGGTCCCCTCAGAGACC.

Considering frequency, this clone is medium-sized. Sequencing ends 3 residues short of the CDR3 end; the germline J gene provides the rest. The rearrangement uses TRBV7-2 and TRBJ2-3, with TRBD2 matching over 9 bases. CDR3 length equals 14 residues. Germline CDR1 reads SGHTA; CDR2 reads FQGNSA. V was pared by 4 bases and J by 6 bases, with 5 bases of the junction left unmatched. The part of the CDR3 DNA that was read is TGTGCCAGCAGCTATGGGACTAGCATGGATACG. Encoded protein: CASSYGTSMDT. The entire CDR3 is CASSYGTSMDTQYF. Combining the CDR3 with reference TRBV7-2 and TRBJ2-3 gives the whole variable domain GAGVSQSPSNKVTEKGKDVELRCDPISGHTALYWYRQSLGQGLEFLIYFQGNSAPDKSGLPSDRFSAERTGGSVSTLTIQRTQQEDSAVYLCASSYGTSMDTQYFGPGTRLTVL.

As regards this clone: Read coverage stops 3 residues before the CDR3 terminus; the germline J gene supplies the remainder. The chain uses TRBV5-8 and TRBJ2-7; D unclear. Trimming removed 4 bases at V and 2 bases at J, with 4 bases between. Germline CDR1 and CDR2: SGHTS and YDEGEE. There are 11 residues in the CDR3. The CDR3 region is CASSLAYEQYF. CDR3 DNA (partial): TGTGCCAGCAGCCTAGCCTACGAG.

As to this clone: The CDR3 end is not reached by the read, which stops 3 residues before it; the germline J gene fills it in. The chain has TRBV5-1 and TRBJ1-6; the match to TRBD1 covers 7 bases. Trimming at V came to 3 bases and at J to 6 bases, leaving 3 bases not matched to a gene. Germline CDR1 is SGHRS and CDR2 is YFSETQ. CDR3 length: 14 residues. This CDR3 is CASSSGTANSPLHF. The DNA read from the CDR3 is TGCGCCAGCAGCTCCGGGACAGCTAATTCACCC.

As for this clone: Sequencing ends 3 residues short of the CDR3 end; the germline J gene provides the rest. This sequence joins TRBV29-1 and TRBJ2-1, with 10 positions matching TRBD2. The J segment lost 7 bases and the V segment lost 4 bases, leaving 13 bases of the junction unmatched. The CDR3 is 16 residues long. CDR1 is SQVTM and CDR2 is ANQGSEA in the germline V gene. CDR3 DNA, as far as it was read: TGCAGCGTTGGAGACGCGGGACTAGCGATAAGGAATGAG. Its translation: CSVGDAGLAIRNE. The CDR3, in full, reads CSVGDAGLAIRNEQFF.

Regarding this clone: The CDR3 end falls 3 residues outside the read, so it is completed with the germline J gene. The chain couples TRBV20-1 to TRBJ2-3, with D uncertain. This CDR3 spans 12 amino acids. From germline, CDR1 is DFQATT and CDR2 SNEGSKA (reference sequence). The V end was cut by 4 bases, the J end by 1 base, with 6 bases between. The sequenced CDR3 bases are TGCAGTGCTAACAAGGGCACAGATACG. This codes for CSANKGTDT. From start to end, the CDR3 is CSANKGTDTQYF.

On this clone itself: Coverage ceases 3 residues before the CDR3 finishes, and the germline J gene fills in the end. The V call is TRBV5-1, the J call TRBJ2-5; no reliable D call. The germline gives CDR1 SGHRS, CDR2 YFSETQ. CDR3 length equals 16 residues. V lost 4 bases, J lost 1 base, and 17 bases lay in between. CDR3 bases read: TGCGCCAGCAGCGCCAACGTAGGTTCTAGCCAAGAGACC. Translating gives CASSANVGSSQET. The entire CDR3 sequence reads CASSANVGSSQETQYF.